The clone carrying this T cell receptor (beta chain) was seen a single time. Its antigen is as yet unknown. Donors were healthy HIV-negative adults without recent acute infections or vaccinations. This specimen belongs to a study of shared clonotypes between healthy human individuals. CDR1 and CDR2 (germline): MNHNS, SASEGT. Trimming pared 4 bases from V and 2 bases from J, leaving 6 bases between. The CDR3 extends over 13 amino acids. Measured with immunoSEQ multiplex PCR; TCRdb has only the in-frame clones, and not every one. Here the sample spans around 1.6 million clones, about 98% being singletons. Overall study results and limits: An anticipated effect of sequencing depth on clonotype sharing among donors was recognized.

The TCR comes from a young man in good health. The source material was naive CD4+ T cells sorted from blood. Sample subset: CD45RA+ positively selected. The chain joins TRBV6-1 to TRBJ1-5, with no clear D. CDR3 DNA sequence: TGTGCCAGCAGTGGACACGGCAATCAGCCCCAGCATTTT. Translation gives CASSGHGNQPQHF.